The rows below give T cell receptor beta chains drawn from one sample of a study of OX40 agonist ivuxolimab in advanced cancers. Libraries were prepared by immunoSEQ multiplex PCR; TCRdb keeps only in-frame clonotypes and omits some of them. The sample has roughly 66,000 clones; around 86% are singletons. The specimen comprised CD4+ or CD8+ T cells sorted from blood, sampled in a trial of the OX40 agonist ivuxolimab. The source of these receptors is an adult with an advanced solid tumor such as melanoma, head and neck, liver or kidney cancer. CDR3s include the opening cysteine and the closing phenylalanine or tryptophan. Each record gives: J gene, V gene, D gene, clone size, CDR3 DNA, CDR3 protein. A D gene is named only where the DNA matches it firmly. Size tells how often a clone was seen (once, few, many) or the class of an expanded clone, and some rows leave it out.

TRBJ2-3	TRBV5-1	TRBD2	.	TGCGCCAGCAGCCCCAGCCTAGGGGGACTAGCGGGAGTAACTAGCACAGATACGCAGTATTTT	CASSPSLGGLAGVTSTDTQYF
TRBJ2-7	TRBV4-3	TRBD1	few	TGCGCCAGCAGTTTTCAGACAGGGGACGACGAGCAGTACTTC	CASSFQTGDDEQYF
TRBJ1-1	TRBV5-4	.	.	TGTGCCAGCAGCTTGGCCGGGGTAAGGGGGGTCACTGAAGCTTTCTTT	CASSLAGVRGVTEAFF
TRBJ2-1	TRBV5-1	TRBD1	.	TGCGCCAGCAGCTCCGGGACAGGGCCGGACAATGAGCAGTTCTTC	CASSSGTGPDNEQFF
TRBJ2-3	TRBV7-2	TRBD2	once	TGTGCCAGCAGCGTCGCCGGGACTAGGATGCCAGATACGCAGTATTTT	CASSVAGTRMPDTQYF
TRBJ2-5	TRBV5-5	TRBD2	.	TGTGCCAGCAGGAGAGGCGCGGGAGGGGGCCAAGAGACCCAGTACTTC	CASRRGAGGGQETQYF
TRBJ2-1	TRBV4-2	.	.	TGTGCCAGCAGCCAAGAAGGTGACATCTCCTACAATGAGCAGTTCTTC	CASSQEGDISYNEQFF
TRBJ2-7	TRBV2	.	.	TGTGCCAGCAGTGAAGTGGCAGTCTCCTACGAGCAGTACTTC	CASSEVAVSYEQYF
TRBJ2-5	TRBV5-1	TRBD1	few	TGCGCCAGCAGTTCCACCGGGACAGGCGAAGAGACCCAGTACTTC	CASSSTGTGEETQYF
TRBJ2-7	TRBV7-8	.	.	TGTGCCAGCAGCTACGCCGAAGAGGGCAGCCACGAGCAGTACTTC	CASSYAEEGSHEQYF
TRBJ1-1	TRBV19	.	.	TGTGCCAGTAGTGCACTCCGGACCCAAACGAACACTGAAGCTTTCTTT	CASSALRTQTNTEAFF
TRBJ2-5	TRBV7-9	TRBD2	.	TGTGCCAGCAGCCCCCCCTCGGGGGGTGGCCAAGAGACCCAGTACTTC	CASSPPSGGGQETQYF
TRBJ1-2	TRBV30	TRBD1	.	TGTGCCTGGGGGACAGCGATTAACTATGGCTACACCTTC	CAWGTAINYGYTF
TRBJ1-2	TRBV28	TRBD1	.	TGTGCCAGCAGTACCTGGCGCAGGACAGGGGACTATGGCTACACCTTC	CASSTWRRTGDYGYTF
TRBJ2-7	TRBV2	.	.	TGTGCCAGCAGTGTGGTGGACAGAGCCTACGAGCAGTACTTC	CASSVVDRAYEQYF
TRBJ1-4	TRBV6-6	TRBD1	.	TGTGCCAGCAGGAAGACAGGGTATGAAAAACTGTTTTTT	CASRKTGYEKLFF
TRBJ2-1	TRBV11-3	TRBD1	.	TGTGCCAGCAGCTTAGATCATACTGTTCTTGGACAGGGCTACAATGAGCAGTTCTTC	CASSLDHTVLGQGYNEQFF
TRBJ2-3	TRBV19	TRBD2	.	TGTGCCAGTAGTCTTCTAGCGGGAGGGCCTAGCACAGATACGCAGTATTTT	CASSLLAGGPSTDTQYF
TRBJ2-7	TRBV5-1	TRBD1	.	TGCGCCAGCAGACGGACAGGGGGGGACGAGCAGTACTTC	CASRRTGGDEQYF
TRBJ2-1	TRBV5-1	.	.	TGCGCCAGCAGCTCCGCCCCAAGCTCCTACAATGAGCAGTTCTTC	CASSSAPSSYNEQFF
TRBJ2-7	TRBV18	TRBD2	.	TGTGCCAGCTCACCCCCGGGACTAGTGCGCGAGCAGTACTTC	CASSPPGLVREQYF
TRBJ2-5	TRBV6-5	.	.	TGTGCCAGCAGTTACTCTTCCCCTGGGACCCAGTACTTC	CASSYSSPGTQYF
TRBJ1-1	TRBV28	TRBD1	.	TGTGCCAGCACCACATCCGGGACAGGTGAAGCTTTCTTT	CASTTSGTGEAFF
TRBJ2-6	TRBV21-1	.	.	TGTGCCAGCAGCAAAAGGGGGTCCAGCTCTGGGGCCAACGTCCTGACTTTC	CASSKRGSSSGANVLTF
TRBJ1-5	TRBV11-3	.	once	TGTGCCAGCAGCTTATACAGGGTGAGCAATCAGCCCCAGCATTTT	CASSLYRVSNQPQHF
TRBJ2-7	TRBV2	.	.	TGTGCCAGCACCCCGATCGGAGCGGGCCCCTACGAGCAGTACTTC	CASTPIGAGPYEQYF
TRBJ2-7	TRBV11-3	TRBD1	.	TGTGCCAGCAAGGGGACAGGGAACGAGCAGTACTTC	CASKGTGNEQYF
TRBJ2-7	TRBV28	.	.	TGTGCCAGCAGTTTAGTAGGCAGGGGATACGAGCAGTACTTC	CASSLVGRGYEQYF
TRBJ1-1	TRBV4-2	.	.	TGTGCCAGCAGCCAAGAAACCAGGGAAAACACTGAAGCTTTCTTT	CASSQETRENTEAFF
TRBJ2-7	TRBV10-1	.	.	TGCGCCAGCAGTGACAGCTCCTACGAGCAGTACTTC	CASSDSSYEQYF
TRBJ2-7	TRBV5-6	TRBD1	.	TGTGCTGAGACCGGGACAGGGGAGGACTACGAGCAGTACTTC	CAETGTGEDYEQYF
TRBJ2-7	TRBV21-1	.	.	TGTGCCAGCACTTCACTACCGGACAGCGGCTCCTACGAGCAGTACTTC	CASTSLPDSGSYEQYF
TRBJ2-1	TRBV27	TRBD2	.	TGTGCCAGCAGTTTATTGGGGCTAGCGGGAGTGAGCTCCTACAATGAGCAGTTCTTC	CASSLLGLAGVSSYNEQFF
TRBJ2-5	TRBV27	.	.	TGTGCCAGCAGTGGACCCCGCTCTAGTAACGGGGAGACCCAGTACTTC	CASSGPRSSNGETQYF
TRBJ1-5	TRBV5-1	.	.	TGCGCCAGCAGCCCTGGCGTCAGCAATCAGCCCCAGCATTTT	CASSPGVSNQPQHF
TRBJ1-1	TRBV30	.	.	TGTGCCTGGAGCATCGGGAGTCTTATTCGGAACACTGAAGCTTTCTTT	CAWSIGSLIRNTEAFF
TRBJ2-5	TRBV28	.	.	TGTGCCACCAGGGGGGCCCCGCGGGCCCAGTACTTC	CATRGAPRAQYF
TRBJ2-2	TRBV28	.	.	TGTGCCAGCAGTCGGGGTTTGTACGAGCTGTTTTTT	CASSRGLYELFF
TRBJ2-3	TRBV19	.	.	TGTGCCAGTATCTATCCAGGTACAGATACGCAGTATTTT	CASIYPGTDTQYF
TRBJ2-5	TRBV27	.	few	TGTGCCAGCAGTTTATGGCCCCCAGAGACCCAGTACTTC	CASSLWPPETQYF
TRBJ1-1	TRBV5-1	TRBD1	.	TGCGCCAGCAGCTGGAAGACAGGGGGAGACACTGAAGCTTTCTTT	CASSWKTGGDTEAFF
TRBJ2-2	TRBV27	TRBD2	.	TGTGCCAGCAGTTTATTAGCGGGAATTACCGGGGAGCTGTTTTTT	CASSLLAGITGELFF
TRBJ1-3	TRBV7-9	.	.	TGTGCCAGCAGCCAAGGAGGAAACACCATATATTTT	CASSQGGNTIYF
TRBJ2-1	TRBV18	.	.	TGTGCCAGCTCACCACAGGGGTACGATGAGCAGTTCTTC	CASSPQGYDEQFF
TRBJ2-7	TRBV6-5	.	.	TGTGCCAGCAGTTACCGGTTGGGCGAGCAGTACTTC	CASSYRLGEQYF
TRBJ1-2	TRBV7-9	.	.	TGTGCCAGCAGCTTAACTAACTATGGCTACACCTTC	CASSLTNYGYTF
TRBJ1-1	TRBV5-1	.	few	TGCGCCAGCAGCTTCAAGCCCGGGGCTGAAGCTTTCTTT	CASSFKPGAEAFF
TRBJ2-7	TRBV5-1	TRBD2	.	TGCGCCAGCGCGAGGGAGGGGCACAGCTCCTACGAGCAGTACTTC	CASAREGHSSYEQYF
TRBJ2-2	TRBV5-6	TRBD2	.	TGTGCCAGCAGCCGCTTGAATAGCGGGGGGAACACCGGGGAGCTGTTTTTT	CASSRLNSGGNTGELFF
TRBJ1-5	TRBV6-4	.	.	TGTGCCAGCAGCCGGACAATTAGCAATCAGCCCCAGCATTTT	CASSRTISNQPQHF
TRBJ2-3	TRBV7-2	.	.	TGTGCCAGCAGCTTAAGGCGGGCCGCGAGCACAGATACGCAGTATTTT	CASSLRRAASTDTQYF
TRBJ2-2	TRBV7-3	.	.	TGTGCCAGCAGCCCCCGAGGGGGAACCACCGGGGAGCTGTTTTTT	CASSPRGGTTGELFF
TRBJ1-1	TRBV7-2	TRBD1	once	TGTGCCAGCAGCTTAGATTTGGGACAGGGCGGTGAAGCTTTCTTT	CASSLDLGQGGEAFF
TRBJ2-7	TRBV6-5	TRBD2	.	TGTGCCACCAAAGCGGGAGTGGGCGAGCAGTACTTC	CATKAGVGEQYF
TRBJ2-1	TRBV19	TRBD1	.	TGTGCCAGTAGTCCACCCCCCCGGGACAGGAGCTCCTACAATGAGCAGTTCTTC	CASSPPPRDRSSYNEQFF
TRBJ2-1	TRBV5-1	.	few	TGCGCCAGCAGCTTTCCCGGGAGCGCAACCCTGATCTCCTACAATGAGCAGTTCTTC	CASSFPGSATLISYNEQFF
TRBJ1-5	TRBV6-1	TRBD1	once	TGTGCCAGCAGTGCCGGGACAGGGAGCAATCAGCCCCAGCATTTT	CASSAGTGSNQPQHF